The clone carrying this TCR beta chain has a count of ten or more. The data originate from a study of response to subunit inactivated influenza vaccine. MiXCR, applied by TCRdb to the RT-PCR reads, yields one record per CDR3 protein. The sample lists 700,000 to 800,000 distinct CDR3 sequences; less than 20% were seen once. The length of the CDR3 is 13 residues. Germline V gene data show CDR1 as ENHRY and CDR2 as SYGVKD. V dropped 7 bases and J dropped 4 bases, with 11 bases sitting between them. The genes are TRBV10-3 and TRBJ2-1; D is uncertain. This clonotype originated in a man aged 45-65 years who received an inactivated influenza vaccine. The specimen was PBMCs from blood, collected roughly 5 days after vaccination. The CDR3 protein is CAITEQKYNEQFF. In DNA, the CDR3 is TGTGCCATCACCGAACAAAAATACAATGAGCAGTTCTTC.